Listed below are T cell receptor beta chains from one sample, sequenced in a study of T cells in Graves' hyperthyroidism and ophthalmopathy. TCRdb analysed the multiplex PCR reads with MiXCR anew, one entry per CDR3 protein. The sample consists of hundreds of thousands of distinct CDR3 sequences, roughly 15% of them appearing once. The sequencing sample was made of blood. These receptors originate from a woman aged 40 to 50 with Graves' ophthalmopathy. CDR3s include the opening cysteine and the closing phenylalanine or tryptophan. D genes are given only for firm matches. Not every row has a clone size; where given, it reads once, few, many or a size class.

J: TRBJ2-7
size: many
V: TRBV7-9
D: NA
DNA: TGTGCCAGCAGCTTAGTGCAGGGAGGCGAGCAGTACTTC
CDR3: CASSLVQGGEQYF

J: TRBJ1-6
size: few
V: TRBV7-2
D: NA
DNA: TGTGCCAGCAGCCTACGGGGAGCAAATTCACCCCTCCACTTT
CDR3: CASSLRGANSPLHF

J: TRBJ1-2
size: NA
V: TRBV2
D: TRBD1
DNA: TGTGCCAGCAGTGAAAGGACTTCAGGGGGCGGCGGTGGCTACACCTTC
CDR3: CASSERTSGGGGGYTF

J: TRBJ2-7
size: many
V: TRBV6-2/TRBV6-3
D: TRBD1
DNA: TGTGCCAGCAGGGACAGGGTCTACGAGCAGTACTTC
CDR3: CASRDRVYEQYF

J: TRBJ2-7
size: once
V: TRBV30
D: TRBD1
DNA: TGTGCCTGGAGTCGGGACAGGGTTTACGAGCAGTACTTC
CDR3: CAWSRDRVYEQYF

J: TRBJ2-7
size: many
V: TRBV6-2/TRBV6-3
D: NA
DNA: TGTGCCAGCAGTTACTCTTATGACTCCTCCTACGAGCAGTACTTC
CDR3: CASSYSYDSSYEQYF

J: TRBJ2-7
size: many
V: TRBV29-1
D: TRBD2
DNA: TGCAGCGTTGCGACTAGCGGGAGGGCCTACGAGCAGTACTTC
CDR3: CSVATSGRAYEQYF

J: TRBJ1-5
size: few
V: TRBV10-3
D: TRBD1
DNA: TGTGCCATCAGTCCGGGACAGGGAGGAAATCAGCCCCAGCATTTT
CDR3: CAISPGQGGNQPQHF

J: TRBJ2-5
size: NA
V: TRBV11-2
D: TRBD2
DNA: TGTGCCAGCAGCTATCCCCTCCCCGGGGGGACTAGCGGGGAACAAGAGACCCAGTACTTC
CDR3: CASSYPLPGGTSGEQETQYF

J: TRBJ1-2
size: NA
V: TRBV30
D: NA
DNA: TGTGCCTGGAGTGTACCCGGCGGGGCTAACTATGGCTACACCTTC
CDR3: CAWSVPGGANYGYTF

J: TRBJ1-2
size: NA
V: TRBV12-3/TRBV12-4
D: NA
DNA: TGTGCCAGCAGGGCCGGACTGGTCTATGGCTACACCTTC
CDR3: CASRAGLVYGYTF

J: TRBJ2-7
size: many
V: TRBV6-2/TRBV6-3
D: TRBD2
DNA: TGTGCCAGCAAGAAAGCCGGGACTAGCGGGACCCTAAGCTCCTACGAGCAGTACTTC
CDR3: CASKKAGTSGTLSSYEQYF

J: TRBJ2-5
size: few
V: TRBV7-3
D: NA
DNA: TGTGCCAGCAGCGAACGGGGTCCGGAGACCCAGTACTTC
CDR3: CASSERGPETQYF

J: TRBJ2-5
size: many
V: TRBV27
D: TRBD2
DNA: TGTGCCAGCAGTGCCGCACTAGCGGGAATAGAGACCCAGTACTTC
CDR3: CASSAALAGIETQYF

J: TRBJ1-5
size: many
V: TRBV10-3
D: NA
DNA: TGTGCCATCAGTGAAGGTAGCAATCAGCCCCAGCATTTT
CDR3: CAISEGSNQPQHF

J: TRBJ2-5
size: NA
V: TRBV12-3/TRBV12-4
D: NA
DNA: TGTGCCAGCAGTCGTACCCAAGAGGCCCAGTACTTC
CDR3: CASSRTQEAQYF

J: TRBJ1-2
size: NA
V: TRBV6-5
D: NA
DNA: TGTGCCAGCAGTTACACACAGACTAACTATGGCTACACCTTC
CDR3: CASSYTQTNYGYTF

J: TRBJ2-7
size: many
V: TRBV7-2
D: TRBD2
DNA: TGTGCCAGCAGCTTACTAACTAGCGGGGAGCAGTACTTC
CDR3: CASSLLTSGEQYF

J: TRBJ2-7
size: many
V: TRBV20-1
D: NA
DNA: TGCAGTGCTAGAGATGTACAGCACTACGAGCAGTACTTC
CDR3: CSARDVQHYEQYF

J: TRBJ2-4
size: NA
V: TRBV6-2/TRBV6-3
D: NA
DNA: TGTGCCAGCAGTTACACCCAGAGGGGGGACATTCAGTACTTC
CDR3: CASSYTQRGDIQYF

J: TRBJ2-5
size: NA
V: TRBV12-3/TRBV12-4
D: TRBD2
DNA: TGTGCCAGCATCCCTAGAGGGCTAGCGGGAGCGGAGACCCAGTACTTC
CDR3: CASIPRGLAGAETQYF

J: TRBJ2-5
size: NA
V: TRBV7-2
D: NA
DNA: TGTGCCAGCAGCTCCCGGGCCAGTTCCCAGTACTTC
CDR3: CASSSRASSQYF

J: TRBJ1-1
size: NA
V: TRBV12-5
D: NA
DNA: TGTGCTAGTGGTCTCCGAGGTGAAGCTTTCTTT
CDR3: CASGLRGEAFF

J: TRBJ2-7
size: many
V: TRBV7-3
D: TRBD2
DNA: TGTGCCAGCAGCCCGGCGGGGGACTCCTACGAGCAGTACTTC
CDR3: CASSPAGDSYEQYF

J: TRBJ2-7
size: few
V: TRBV5-4
D: NA
DNA: TGTGCCAGCAGCCTTAGGGCCAACGACGAGCAGTACTTC
CDR3: CASSLRANDEQYF

J: TRBJ2-7
size: many
V: TRBV7-2
D: TRBD2
DNA: TGTGCCAGCAGCTTAACGGGCGGGAGGGCCCACGAGCAGTACTTC
CDR3: CASSLTGGRAHEQYF

J: TRBJ1-2
size: many
V: TRBV27
D: NA
DNA: TGTGCCACCAAAAGAGAGGGGTCTGGCTACACCTTC
CDR3: CATKREGSGYTF

J: TRBJ1-5
size: NA
V: TRBV7-2
D: TRBD1
DNA: TGTGCCAGCAGCTTCGAAAGGGGGCAGGATCAGCCCCAGCATTTT
CDR3: CASSFERGQDQPQHF

J: TRBJ2-5
size: NA
V: TRBV12-3/TRBV12-4
D: TRBD1
DNA: TGTGCCAGCACCCTGACAGGGGACGGAGAGACCCAGTACTTC
CDR3: CASTLTGDGETQYF

J: TRBJ2-5
size: many
V: TRBV10-3
D: NA
DNA: TGTGCCATCAGTGATCTTCTTACCCAAGAGACCCAGTACTTC
CDR3: CAISDLLTQETQYF

J: TRBJ1-2
size: NA
V: TRBV19
D: NA
DNA: TGTGCCAGTAGCGAATGGGGCACTAACTATGGCTACACCTTC
CDR3: CASSEWGTNYGYTF

J: TRBJ2-7
size: many
V: TRBV10-3
D: TRBD1
DNA: TGTGCCATCAGTGAAGGACAGGCCTCCTACGAGCAGTACTTC
CDR3: CAISEGQASYEQYF

J: TRBJ1-6
size: few
V: TRBV6-5
D: NA
DNA: TGTGCCAGCAGTTCACCATCAGGGAAAAACAATTCACCCCTCCACTTT
CDR3: CASSSPSGKNNSPLHF

J: TRBJ1-5
size: many
V: TRBV19
D: TRBD1
DNA: TGTGCCAGTAGTATGAGGGGGAGACAGGGGGATCAGCCCCAGCATTTT
CDR3: CASSMRGRQGDQPQHF

J: TRBJ2-7
size: many
V: TRBV5-1
D: NA
DNA: TGCGCCAGCAGCTTGGAATCAGGGTTTGAGCAGTACTTC
CDR3: CASSLESGFEQYF